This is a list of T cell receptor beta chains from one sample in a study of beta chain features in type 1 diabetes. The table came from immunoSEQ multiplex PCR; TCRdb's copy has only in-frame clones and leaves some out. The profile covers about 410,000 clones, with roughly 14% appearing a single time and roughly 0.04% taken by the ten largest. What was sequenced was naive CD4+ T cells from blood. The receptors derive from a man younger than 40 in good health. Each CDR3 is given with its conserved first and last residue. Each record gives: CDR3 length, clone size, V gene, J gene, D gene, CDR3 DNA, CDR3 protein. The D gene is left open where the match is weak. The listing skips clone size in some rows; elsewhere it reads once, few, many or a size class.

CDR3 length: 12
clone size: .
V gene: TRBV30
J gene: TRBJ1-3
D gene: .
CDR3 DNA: TGTGCCTGGAGTTCTCTTGGAAACACCATATATTTT
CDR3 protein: CAWSSLGNTIYF

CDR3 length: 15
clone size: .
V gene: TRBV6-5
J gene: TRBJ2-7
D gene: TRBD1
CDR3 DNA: TGTGCCAGCAGTTACTCCTGGACAGGGGGCAACGAGCAGTACTTC
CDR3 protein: CASSYSWTGGNEQYF

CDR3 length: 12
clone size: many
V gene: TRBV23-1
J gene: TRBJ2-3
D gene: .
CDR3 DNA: TGCGCCAGCAGTCGAGGGGAAGATACGCAGTATTTT
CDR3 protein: CASSRGEDTQYF

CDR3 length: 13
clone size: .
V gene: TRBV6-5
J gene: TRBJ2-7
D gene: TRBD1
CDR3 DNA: TGTGCCAGCAGGATGACAGGGTGGAACGAGCAGTACTTC
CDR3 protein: CASRMTGWNEQYF

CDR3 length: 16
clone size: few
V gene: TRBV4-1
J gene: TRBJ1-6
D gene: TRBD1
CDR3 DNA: TGCGCCAGCAGCCAAGGACAGGGGCTCATAGATTCACCCCTCCACTTT
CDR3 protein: CASSQGQGLIDSPLHF

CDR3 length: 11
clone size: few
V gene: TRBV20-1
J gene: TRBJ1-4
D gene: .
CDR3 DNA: TGCAGTGCTAGAGGGATTACGGAACTGTTTTTT
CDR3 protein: CSARGITELFF

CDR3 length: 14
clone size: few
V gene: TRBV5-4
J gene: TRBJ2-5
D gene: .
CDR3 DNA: TGTGCCAGCAGCTTGTCGGGGCGGCAAGAGACCCAGTACTTC
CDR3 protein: CASSLSGRQETQYF

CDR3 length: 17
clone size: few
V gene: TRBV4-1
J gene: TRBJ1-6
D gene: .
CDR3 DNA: TGCGCCAGCAGCCAAGAAACAACAGGGTACAAAAGTTCACCCCTCCACTTT
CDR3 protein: CASSQETTGYKSSPLHF

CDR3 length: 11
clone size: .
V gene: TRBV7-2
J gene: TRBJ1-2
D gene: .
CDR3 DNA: TGTGCGGGGAGGGCGGAGGAAGGCTACACCTTC
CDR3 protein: CAGRAEEGYTF

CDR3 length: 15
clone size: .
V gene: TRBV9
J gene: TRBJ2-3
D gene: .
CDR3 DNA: TGTGCCAGCAGCGTAGATGGGGCCGTGATGAATACGCAGTATTTT
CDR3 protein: CASSVDGAVMNTQYF

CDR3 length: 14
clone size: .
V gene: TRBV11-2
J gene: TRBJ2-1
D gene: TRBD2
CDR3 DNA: TGTGCCAGCAGCAGACTAGCGGGCTACAATGAGCAGTTCTTC
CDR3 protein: CASSRLAGYNEQFF

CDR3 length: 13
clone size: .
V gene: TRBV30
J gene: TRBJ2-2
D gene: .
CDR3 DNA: TGTGCCTGGAGTAGAGGAACCCCCGGGGAGCTGTTTTTT
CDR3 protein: CAWSRGTPGELFF

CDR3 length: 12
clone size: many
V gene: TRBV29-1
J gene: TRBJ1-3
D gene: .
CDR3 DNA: TGCAGCGTTGAGACGGCTGGAAACACCATATATTTT
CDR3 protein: CSVETAGNTIYF

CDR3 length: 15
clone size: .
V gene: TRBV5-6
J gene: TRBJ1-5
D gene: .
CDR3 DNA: TGTGCCAGCAGCTTGCGTCGAATTGGCAATCAGCCCCAGCATTTT
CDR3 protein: CASSLRRIGNQPQHF

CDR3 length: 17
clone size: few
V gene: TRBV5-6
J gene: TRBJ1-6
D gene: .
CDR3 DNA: TGTGCCAGCAGCTCATTCCTATCCGGGACACAATTGCTAGAGCTCCACTTT
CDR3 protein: CASSSFLSGTQLLELHF

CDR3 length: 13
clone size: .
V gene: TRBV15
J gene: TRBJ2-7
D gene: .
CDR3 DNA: TGTGCCACGAGCCAGGAAGTAGGGAACGAGCAGTACTTC
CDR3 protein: CATSQEVGNEQYF

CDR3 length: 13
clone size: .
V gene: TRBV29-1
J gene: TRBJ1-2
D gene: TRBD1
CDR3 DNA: TGCAGCGTTGACAGACAGGGTTATGATGGCTACACCTTC
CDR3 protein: CSVDRQGYDGYTF

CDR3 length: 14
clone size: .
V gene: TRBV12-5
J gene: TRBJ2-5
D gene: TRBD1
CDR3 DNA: TGTGCTAGTGGTCTAGGGACAGGGAAAGAGACCCAGTACTTC
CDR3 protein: CASGLGTGKETQYF

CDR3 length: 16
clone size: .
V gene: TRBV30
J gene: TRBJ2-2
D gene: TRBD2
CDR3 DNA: TGTGCCTGGGTAAACCAACTAGCGGGAGGGACCGGGGAGCTGTTTTTT
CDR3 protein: CAWVNQLAGGTGELFF

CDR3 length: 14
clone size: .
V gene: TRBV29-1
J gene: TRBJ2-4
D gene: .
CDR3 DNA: TGCAGCGTTGCCGGGATAATAGCCAAAAACATTCAGTACTTC
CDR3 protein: CSVAGIIAKNIQYF

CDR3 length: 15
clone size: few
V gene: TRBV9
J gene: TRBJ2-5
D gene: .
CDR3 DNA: TGTGCCAGCAGCGTAGAGGCCAGAGTCCAAGAGACCCAGTACTTC
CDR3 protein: CASSVEARVQETQYF

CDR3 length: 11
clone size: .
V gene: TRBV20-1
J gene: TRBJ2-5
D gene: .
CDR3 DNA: TGCAGTGGTAGGGCCGGGGAGACCCAGTACTTC
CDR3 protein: CSGRAGETQYF